In its sample, the clone carrying this TCR beta chain was seen many times. Its antigen is undetermined. The library was prepared for alpha chains; this beta chain is a stray read, so its frequency means little. Time point in this sample: sample taken at primary tumor resection. Researchers sequenced whole RNA taken from tumor, nontumor lung or frozen PBMC without sorting. Each TCR cDNA molecule bore a unique molecular identifier. From the 5' RACE reads, TCRdb called clonotypes with MiXCR, one entry per CDR3 protein. This sample has some 11,000 distinct CDR3 sequences, with around 5.5% found just once. This specimen comes from a study of spatial heterogeneity in lung cancer. Study-wide results and limits: One measure, the expanded intratumoral alpha and beta TCR count, tracked tumor mutation counts. Tumor T cell coverage was estimated at 5.5% to 7% for alpha and roughly 12% for beta chains.

CDR3 length equals 12 residues. The J segment lost 12 bases and the V segment lost 6 bases, leaving 9 bases of the junction unmatched. Germline CDR1 and CDR2: MNHNY and SVGAGI (reference sequence). The sequencing here drew on lung tumor tissue, taken at surgery. The chain recombines TRBV6-6 with TRBJ2-7; 9 bases match TRBD1. This receptor was identified in a male donor with early-stage non-small cell lung cancer. The CDR3 protein is CASRSGQGVLYF. The CDR3 DNA follows: TGTGCCAGCAGATCGGGACAGGGCGTTCTGTACTTC.